The 30 T cell receptor beta chains presented below share a single source sample, sequenced in a study of shared clonotypes between healthy human individuals. Data came from immunoSEQ multiplex PCR; TCRdb stores just in-frame clones and leaves some out. The sample lists roughly 1,600,000 clones, approximately 98.5% seen once, with 0.36% in the top ten. Sequencing was carried out using naive CD4+ T cells sorted from blood. Subset meaning: CD45RA+ positively selected. The receptors derive from a man younger than 40 in good health.

V is TRBV5-4 and J is TRBJ2-1, with 12 nucleotides matching TRBD2. V was clipped by 4 bases and J by 0 bases; unmatched bases: 5. The V gene's germline CDR1 is SGHNT and CDR2 YYREEE (reference sequence). The CDR3 spans 17 residues. DNA of the CDR3: TGTGCCAGCAGCCCTGGACTAGCGGGGTACTCCTACAATGAGCAGTTCTTC. This codes for CASSPGLAGYSYNEQFF.

This chain joins TRBV7-9 and TRBJ2-7, with TRBD2 matching 9 bases. There are 16 residues in the CDR3. CDR1 SEHNR and CDR2 FQNEAQ come from the germline V gene (reference sequence). With V trimmed by 1 base and J by 5 bases, 9 bases remained unmatched. The CDR3 DNA is TGTGCCAGCAGCTTAGGACTAGCGGAGACCGTTGACGAGCAGTACTTC. Protein product: CASSLGLAETVDEQYF.

The chain employs TRBV5-1 and TRBJ2-7; a weak D match, TRBD1 (6 bases). This CDR3 spans 15 amino acids. The germline CDR1 and CDR2 sequences are SGHRS and YFSETQ. Trimming took 3 bases from V and 4 from J, leaving 17 bases between them. The CDR3 DNA sequence: TGCGCCAGCAGCTATCAGACAGGAGCGCCTTACGAGCAGTACTTC. Translated, it gives CASSYQTGAPYEQYF.

The chain has TRBV2 and TRBJ2-5, with unresolved D. The CDR3 covers 10 residues. Germline V CDR1 and CDR2: SNHLY, FYNNEI. The V end was cut by 3 bases, the J end by 11 bases, with 7 bases between. CDR3 in amino acids: CASSDTRQYF. DNA for the CDR3: TGTGCCAGCAGTGACACCCGGCAGTACTTC.

The chain combines TRBV6-1 with TRBJ1-5; tentatively, D is TRBD1 (6 bases). This CDR3 comprises 14 residues. Trimming took off 5 bases at V and 4 bases at J, with 12 bases between the two ends. CDR1 and CDR2 (germline): MNHNS, SASEGT. The DNA of the CDR3 is TGTGCCAGCAGTACCGGGACAAGAAATCAGCCCCAGCATTTT. Encoded protein: CASSTGTRNQPQHF.

V and J are TRBV7-9 and TRBJ2-3; 7 positions match TRBD1. V was clipped by 5 bases and J by 10 bases; unmatched bases: 6. The CDR3 loop spans 12 amino acids. Germline CDR1 SEHNR, CDR2 FQNEAQ (reference sequence). In DNA form, the CDR3 reads TGTGCCAGCAGCCTCGGGACAGAGCCGCAGTATTTT. Translated: CASSLGTEPQYF.

Comments on this clone: Within the sample, other DNA sequences also encode this same CDR3. J is TRBJ1-1 and V is TRBV28; possibly TRBD1 for D (6 bases). The germline gives CDR1 MDHEN, CDR2 SYDVKM. V was trimmed by 6 bases and J by 5 bases, leaving 13 bases between them. The CDR3 has 13 amino acids. The CDR3 nucleotides are TGTGCCAGCAGGCCTACAGGGAGGACTGAAGCTTTCTTT. Translation gives CASRPTGRTEAFF.

This clone occurred once. The CDR3 reads CATSKGGSTDTQYF. The DNA for the CDR3 is TGTGCCACCAGCAAGGGAGGGAGCACAGATACGCAGTATTTT. J is TRBJ2-3 and V is TRBV15; 7 nucleotides match TRBD2. The germline gives CDR1 LNHNV, CDR2 YYDKDF (reference sequence). This CDR3 has 14 amino acids. With V trimmed by 4 bases and J by 0 bases, 1 base remained unmatched.

This chain joins TRBV11-2 and TRBJ2-5, with D tentatively TRBD2 (6 bases). The CDR3 is 17 residues long. Trimming cost V 3 bases and J 2 bases, with 19 bases left between them. Germline loops: CDR1 SGHAT, CDR2 FQNNGV. CDR3 nucleotide sequence: TGTGCCAGCAGCTTGAGGGGTCGACGGGGGAGACAAGAGACCCAGTACTTC. It yields the protein CASSLRGRRGRQETQYF.

The rearrangement uses TRBV2 and TRBJ1-1, with 7 bases matching TRBD1. The germline V gene has CDR1 SNHLY and CDR2 FYNNEI. The CDR3 spans 14 residues. The V gene end was trimmed by 3 bases and the J gene end by 6 bases; junction bases not matched to a gene: 7. CDR3 in DNA: TGTGCCAGCAGTGATCTACAGGGGTTCGCTGAAGCTTTCTTT. Encoded protein: CASSDLQGFAEAFF.

The rearrangement uses TRBV7-9 and TRBJ1-5; TRBD1 matches 12 bases. The CDR3 extends over 17 amino acids. J was trimmed by 3 bases and V by 5 bases; bases with no gene match: 8. Germline CDR1 SEHNR, CDR2 FQNEAQ (reference sequence). CDR3 residues: CASSPGTGGILNQPQHF. In DNA form, the CDR3 reads TGTGCCAGCAGCCCCGGGACAGGGGGCATCCTCAATCAGCCCCAGCATTTT. Full variable domain (missing parts from reference TRBV7-9 and TRBJ1-5): DTGVSQNPRHKITKRGQNVTFRCDPISEHNRLYWYRQTLGQGPEFLTYFQNEAQLEKSRLLSDRFSAERPKGSFSTLEIQRTEQGDSAMYLCASSPGTGGILNQPQHFGDGTRLSIL.

The table lists this clone with a count of one. The V call is TRBV19, the J call TRBJ2-1; 8 bases align to TRBD2. J gave up 2 bases and V 1 base, and 7 bases lay outside the gene matches. Looked up from germline, CDR1 is LNHDA and CDR2 is SQIVND (reference sequence). The length of the CDR3 is 17 residues. The CDR3 region is CASSIGLARSAYNEQFF. CDR3 nucleotide sequence: TGTGCCAGTAGTATAGGACTAGCGCGGAGTGCCTACAATGAGCAGTTCTTC.

The CDR3 DNA is TGTGCCAGCAGCGTAGCGCGGGATCCCATACCGGGCCGAGAGAACTACGAGCAGTACTTC. Protein product: CASSVARDPIPGRENYEQYF. The V and J genes are TRBV9 and TRBJ2-7, with D possibly TRBD2 on 6 matching bases. V was trimmed by 0 bases and J by 3 bases, leaving 28 bases between them. This CDR3 is built from 20 residues. Germline values: CDR1 SGDLS, CDR2 YYNGEE.

The V gene is TRBV11-2, the J gene TRBJ1-1, with TRBD1 as a possible D gene (5 bases). V was cut by 1 base and J by 1 base, with 10 bases left in between. The CDR3 runs to 15 residues. The germline gives CDR1 SGHAT, CDR2 FQNNGV. The CDR3 sequence is CASSLARTPNTEAFF. DNA of the CDR3: TGTGCCAGCAGCTTAGCTCGGACACCGAACACTGAAGCTTTCTTT.

This chain links TRBV10-2 with TRBJ2-1, with 10 bases aligning to TRBD2. Germline loops: CDR1 WSHSY, CDR2 SAAADI. The CDR3 runs to 14 residues. The ends lost 4 bases at V and 9 bases at J; junction bases unmatched: 6. CDR3 protein: CASSVLAGASEQFF. The CDR3 DNA is TGCGCCAGCAGTGTCCTAGCGGGAGCAAGTGAGCAGTTCTTC.

The chain combines TRBV10-3 with TRBJ2-2, with 7 bases aligning to TRBD1. The germline gives CDR1 ENHRY, CDR2 SYGVKD. The V gene end was trimmed by 6 bases and the J gene end by 1 base; junction bases not matched to a gene: 8. CDR3 length: 16 amino acids. In DNA form, the CDR3 reads TGTGCCATCAGCTTCACAGGGGTCGGGAACACCGGGGAGCTGTTTTTT. It codes for CAISFTGVGNTGELFF.

The chain recombines TRBV6-6 with TRBJ1-2; 9 positions match TRBD1. The length of the CDR3 is 14 residues. J lost 4 bases, V lost 2 bases, and 2 bases had no gene match. Germline lookup yields CDR1 MNHNY and CDR2 SVGAGI (reference sequence). The CDR3 protein is CASSYPDRGYGYTF. Written as DNA, the CDR3 is TGTGCCAGCAGTTACCCGGACAGGGGCTATGGCTACACCTTC.

The chain is built from TRBV7-9 and TRBJ1-1; D not resolved. Trimming removed 5 bases at V and 3 bases at J, with 13 bases between. CDR3 length equals 14 residues. Germline CDR1 and CDR2: SEHNR and FQNEAQ (reference sequence). The chain's CDR3 is CASSLDFGDTEAFF. In DNA form, the CDR3 reads TGTGCCAGCAGCCTGGACTTCGGGGACACTGAAGCTTTCTTT.

The count of this clone is one. The chain employs TRBV19 and TRBJ1-5; D unresolved. The CDR3 has 14 residues. Germline CDR1 and CDR2: LNHDA and SQIVND (reference sequence). Trimming cost V 4 bases and J 6 bases, with 13 bases left between them. CDR3 sequence reads: CASSSEVAGQPQHF. CDR3 nucleotides: TGTGCCAGTAGTAGCGAGGTCGCCGGTCAGCCCCAGCATTTT. Full variable domain (missing parts from reference TRBV19 and TRBJ1-5): DGGITQSPKYLFRKEGQNVTLSCEQNLNHDAMYWYRQDPGQGLRLIYYSQIVNDFQKGDIAEGYSVSREKKESFPLTVTSAQKNPTAFYLCASSSEVAGQPQHFGDGTRLSIL.

The rearrangement uses TRBV10-2 and TRBJ1-1; no reliable D call. The CDR3 sequence is 15 residues long. Trimming took 3 bases from V and 5 from J, leaving 16 bases between them. The germline V gene encodes CDR1 WSHSY and CDR2 SAAADI. CDR3 protein: CASSEAGTTETEAFF. CDR3 DNA sequence: TGCGCCAGCAGTGAAGCTGGTACCACCGAGACTGAAGCTTTCTTT.

The chain combines TRBV11-2 with TRBJ2-5; D is perhaps TRBD2 (6 bases). Germline CDR1 and CDR2: SGHAT and FQNNGV. Trimming stripped 0 bases from V and 4 bases from J, with 9 bases between. The CDR3 is 14 amino acids. CDR3 in DNA: TGTGCCAGCAGCTTAGAACCTAGCGTAGAGACCCAGTACTTC. Encoded protein: CASSLEPSVETQYF.

This chain's CDR3 is CSVGGGLDKNIQYF. CDR3 nucleotide sequence: TGCAGCGTTGGAGGTGGTTTAGACAAAAACATTCAGTACTTC. The chain recombines TRBV29-1 with TRBJ2-4; no reliable D call. Trimming pared 4 bases from V and 3 bases from J, leaving 13 bases between. The CDR3 has 14 residues. Per germline, CDR1 SQVTM and CDR2 ANQGSEA.

The chain joins TRBV29-1 to TRBJ2-3; 8 nucleotides match TRBD1. The CDR3 totals 13 residues. Germline CDR1 and CDR2: SQVTM and ANQGSEA. V lost 7 bases to trimming and J lost 6 bases; unmatched junction nucleotides: 9. The CDR3 loop reads CSEAGGASDTQYF. The CDR3 coding sequence is TGCAGCGAAGCAGGGGGCGCATCCGATACGCAGTATTTT.

The V and J genes are TRBV2 and TRBJ1-5, with TRBD1 matching 10 bases. The CDR3 runs to 17 residues. Germline-derived CDR1 and CDR2 are SNHLY and FYNNEI. The junction had 15 bases not matched to a gene; V was cut back by 7 bases and J by 6 bases. The CDR3 DNA reads TGTGCCAGCATCGAAACCGGACAGGGGGTTCCGGGTCAGCCCCAGCATTTT. Translating it yields CASIETGQGVPGQPQHF.

The J gene is TRBJ2-3, the V gene TRBV9, with 11 bases lining up with TRBD2. The CDR3 contains 14 residues. V lost 2 bases, J lost 4 bases, and 0 bases stayed unmatched. Germline assignment: CDR1 SGDLS and CDR2 YYNGEE. The CDR3 loop reads CASSVTSGADTQYF. The CDR3 DNA follows: TGTGCCAGCAGCGTGACTAGCGGGGCAGATACGCAGTATTTT.

The V and J genes are TRBV6-6 and TRBJ2-5, with TRBD2 identical over 12 bases. CDR1 is MNHNY, CDR2 SVGAGI, per germline (reference sequence). The CDR3 runs 16 residues. With V trimmed by 6 bases and J by 5 bases, 10 bases remained unmatched. CDR3 region: CASSRPRTSGKETQYF. The DNA of the CDR3 is TGTGCCAGCAGCCGCCCGAGGACTAGCGGGAAGGAGACCCAGTACTTC.

The chain employs TRBV25-1 and TRBJ1-2; 8 nucleotides agree with TRBD1. Germline V gene lookup returns CDR1 MGHDK and CDR2 SYGVNS. This CDR3 contains 14 residues. J was trimmed by 4 bases and V by 4 bases; bases with no gene match: 5. The CDR3 is CASSVGQGLYGYTF. The CDR3 region has the DNA TGTGCCAGCAGTGTAGGACAGGGACTCTATGGCTACACCTTC.

The chain recombines TRBV28 with TRBJ1-5, with D uncertain. The CDR3 has 13 residues. Trimming took 5 bases from V and 3 from J, leaving 8 bases between them. Germline loops: CDR1 MDHEN, CDR2 SYDVKM. CDR3 in DNA: TGTGCCAGCAGTCGGTACAACAATCAGCCCCAGCATTTT. Translating gives CASSRYNNQPQHF.

The V call is TRBV18, the J call TRBJ2-7; possibly TRBD1 or TRBD2 for D (5 bases each). The CDR3 is made up of 14 amino acids. Trimming stripped 1 base from V and 7 bases from J, with 14 bases between. The germline CDR1 and CDR2 sequences are KGHSH and LQKENI. The CDR3 here is CASSPRGIGREQYF. In DNA form, the CDR3 reads TGTGCCAGCTCACCACGGGGGATCGGGCGTGAGCAGTACTTC.

This chain connects TRBV18 to TRBJ2-5; possible D gene TRBD1, 5 bases. V lost 3 bases and J 4 bases, leaving 12 bases between the germline ends. The CDR3 totals 14 residues. From germline, CDR1 is KGHSH and CDR2 LQKENI. The CDR3 DNA reads TGTGCCAGCTCACCCAGGGTCGTAACAGAGACCCAGTACTTC. The encoded protein is CASSPRVVTETQYF.